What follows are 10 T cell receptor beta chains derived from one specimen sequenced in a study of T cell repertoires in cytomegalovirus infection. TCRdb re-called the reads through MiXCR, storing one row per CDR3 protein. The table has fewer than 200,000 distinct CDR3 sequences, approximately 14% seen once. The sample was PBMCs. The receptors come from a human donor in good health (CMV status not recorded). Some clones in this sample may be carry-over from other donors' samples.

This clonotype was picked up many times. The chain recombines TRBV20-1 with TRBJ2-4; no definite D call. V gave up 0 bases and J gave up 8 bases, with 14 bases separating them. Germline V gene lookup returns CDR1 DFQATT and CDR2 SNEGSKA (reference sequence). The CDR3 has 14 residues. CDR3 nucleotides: TGCAGTGCTAGAGATTATGTGACCAGCCACATTCAGTACTTC. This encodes CSARDYVTSHIQYF.

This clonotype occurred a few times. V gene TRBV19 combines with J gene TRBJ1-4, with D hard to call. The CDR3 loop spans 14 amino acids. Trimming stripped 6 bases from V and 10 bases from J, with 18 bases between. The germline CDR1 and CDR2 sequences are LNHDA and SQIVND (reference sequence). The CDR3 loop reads CASRFELLTGKLFF. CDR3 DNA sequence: TGTGCCAGTAGGTTCGAACTTCTGACGGGAAAACTGTTTTTT.

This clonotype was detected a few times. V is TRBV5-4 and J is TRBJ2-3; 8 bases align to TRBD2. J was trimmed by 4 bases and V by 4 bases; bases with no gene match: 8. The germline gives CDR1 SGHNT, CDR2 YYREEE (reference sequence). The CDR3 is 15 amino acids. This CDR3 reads CASSPGDSGADTQYF. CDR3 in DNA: TGTGCCAGCAGCCCCGGGGATAGCGGGGCAGATACGCAGTATTTT. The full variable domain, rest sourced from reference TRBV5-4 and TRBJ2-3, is ETGVTQSPTHLIKTRGQQVTLRCSSQSGHNTVSWYQQALGQGPQFIFQYYREEENGRGNFPPRFSGLQFPNYSSELNVNALELDDSALYLCASSPGDSGADTQYFGPGTRLTVL.

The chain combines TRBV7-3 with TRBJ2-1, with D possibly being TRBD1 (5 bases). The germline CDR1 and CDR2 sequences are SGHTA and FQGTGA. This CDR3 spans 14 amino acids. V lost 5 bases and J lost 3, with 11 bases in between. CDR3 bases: TGTGCCAGCAGCCTATCAGGGAACTACAATGAGCAGTTCTTC. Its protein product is CASSLSGNYNEQFF.

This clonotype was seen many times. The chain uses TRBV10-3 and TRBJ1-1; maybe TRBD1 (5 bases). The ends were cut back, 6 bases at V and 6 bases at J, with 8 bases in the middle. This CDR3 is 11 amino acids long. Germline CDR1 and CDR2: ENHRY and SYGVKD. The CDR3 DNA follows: TGTGCCATCAGCCCGGGGCCTGAAGCTTTCTTT. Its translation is CAISPGPEAFF.

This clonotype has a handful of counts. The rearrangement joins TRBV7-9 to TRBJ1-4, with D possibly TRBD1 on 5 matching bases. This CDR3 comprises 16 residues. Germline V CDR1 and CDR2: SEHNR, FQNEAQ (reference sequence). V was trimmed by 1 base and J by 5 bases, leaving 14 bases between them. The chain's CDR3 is CASSLVLDRLNEKLFF. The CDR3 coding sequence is TGTGCCAGCAGCTTAGTACTCGACAGATTAAATGAAAAACTGTTTTTT.

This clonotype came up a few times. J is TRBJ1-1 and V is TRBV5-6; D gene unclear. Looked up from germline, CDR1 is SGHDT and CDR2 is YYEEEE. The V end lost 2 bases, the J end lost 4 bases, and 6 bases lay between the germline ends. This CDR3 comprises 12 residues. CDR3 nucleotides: TGTGCCAGCAGCTTCTCTGCCACTGAAGCTTTCTTT. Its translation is CASSFSATEAFF. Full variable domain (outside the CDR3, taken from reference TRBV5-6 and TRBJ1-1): DAGVTQSPTHLIKTRGQQVTLRCSPKSGHDTVSWYQQALGQGPQFIFQYYEEEERQRGNFPDRFSGHQFPNYSSELNVNALLLGDSALYLCASSFSATEAFFGQGTRLTVV.

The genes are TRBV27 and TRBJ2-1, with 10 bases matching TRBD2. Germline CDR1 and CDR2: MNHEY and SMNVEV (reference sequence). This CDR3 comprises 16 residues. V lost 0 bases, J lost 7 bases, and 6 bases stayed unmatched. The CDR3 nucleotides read TGTGCCAGCAGTTTATCTCTAGCGGGAGTGGGTAATGAGCAGTTCTTC. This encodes CASSLSLAGVGNEQFF.

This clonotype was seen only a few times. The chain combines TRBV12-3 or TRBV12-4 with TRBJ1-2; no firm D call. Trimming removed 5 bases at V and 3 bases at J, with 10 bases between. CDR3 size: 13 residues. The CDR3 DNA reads TGTGCCAGCAGTCACGGAGGCGACTATGGCTACACCTTC. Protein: CASSHGGDYGYTF.

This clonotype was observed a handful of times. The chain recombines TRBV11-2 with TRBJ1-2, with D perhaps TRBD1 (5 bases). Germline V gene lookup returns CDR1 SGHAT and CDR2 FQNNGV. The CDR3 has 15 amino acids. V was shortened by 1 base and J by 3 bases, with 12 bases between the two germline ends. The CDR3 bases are TGTGCCAGCAGCTTAGGGGCCAGGGCTGACTATGGCTACACCTTC. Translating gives CASSLGARADYGYTF.